These 24 T cell receptor beta chains share one sample of origin, sequenced in a study of control samples from healthy donors and cancer patients. Sequenced by immunoSEQ multiplex PCR; TCRdb stores in-frame clones only, minus some. The data show about 150,000 clones, approximately 96% seen once. Sequencing used blood. All receptors derive from a woman between 40 and 55 years old in good health.

The V gene is TRBV5-1, the J gene TRBJ2-5; 9 nucleotides match TRBD2. CDR1 SGHRS and CDR2 YFSETQ come from the germline V gene. V shed 2 bases and J 10 bases; nucleotides not matched to a gene: 12. The CDR3 loop spans 15 amino acids. The CDR3, as DNA: TGCGCCAGCAGCTTAGGTCCCCGGCGGGGGGGCCGCCAGTACTTC. Translated, it gives CASSLGPRRGGRQYF.

This sequence joins TRBV5-1 and TRBJ1-2, with TRBD1 identical over 7 bases. The CDR3 is 14 amino acids. Germline-derived CDR1 and CDR2 are SGHRS and YFSETQ. J gave up 2 bases and V 6 bases, and 7 bases lay outside the gene matches. Written as DNA, the CDR3 is TGCGCCAGCAATCCAGGGGGGAGGAACTATGGCTACACCTTC. Translated, it gives CASNPGGRNYGYTF.

CDR3 DNA: TGTGCCAGCAGTCCGCTAGTGCAGCTCCAAGAGACCCAGTACTTC. Its translation is CASSPLVQLQETQYF. The chain links TRBV28 to TRBJ2-5, with D unclear. The CDR3 has 15 amino acids. The germline V gene encodes CDR1 MDHEN and CDR2 SYDVKM. V was shortened by 5 bases and J by 1 base, with 14 bases between the two germline ends.

This clone appeared once. This chain connects TRBV19 to TRBJ1-1, with D unclear. Between the trimmed V and J ends, which lost 7 bases and 1 base, there was a span of 13 bases. Germline CDR1 reads LNHDA; CDR2 reads SQIVND (reference sequence). This CDR3 region has 14 residues. In nucleotides, the CDR3 is TGTGCCAGTAAGGATCCTTGGGGGAACACTGAAGCTTTCTTT. Translating gives CASKDPWGNTEAFF.

The chain links TRBV6-2 or TRBV6-3 to TRBJ1-1; 8 bases map to TRBD1. The J segment lost 4 bases and the V segment lost 3 bases, leaving 10 bases of the junction unmatched. Germline values: CDR1 MNHEY, CDR2 SVGEGT. CDR3 length: 16 residues. The CDR3 here is CASSYGTGLLFTEAFF. DNA of the CDR3: TGTGCCAGCAGTTATGGGACAGGTCTCCTTTTCACTGAAGCTTTCTTT.

This clone is a singleton in its sample. The V call is TRBV14, the J call TRBJ1-1; 7 bases match TRBD1. Germline CDR1 SGHDN, CDR2 FVKESK. J was trimmed by 2 bases and V by 4 bases; bases with no gene match: 4. The CDR3 loop spans 14 amino acids. The CDR3 spells CASSPRTGNTEAFF. The CDR3, as DNA: TGTGCCAGCAGCCCCAGGACAGGAAACACTGAAGCTTTCTTT.

The chain uses TRBV9 and TRBJ1-1; D might be TRBD1 (5 bases). The germline V gene encodes CDR1 SGDLS and CDR2 YYNGEE. Trimming removed 4 bases from V and 6 bases from J, with 16 bases in between. CDR3 length: 14 amino acids. The CDR3 is CASSKGTAGPEAFF. In DNA, the CDR3 is TGTGCCAGCAGCAAGGGGACCGCCGGGCCTGAAGCTTTCTTT.

The chain has TRBV5-4 and TRBJ2-7, with D perhaps matching TRBD1 (6 bases). Trimming pared 4 bases from V and 6 bases from J, leaving 14 bases between. Germline CDR1 is SGHNT and CDR2 is YYREEE (reference sequence). The CDR3 runs 13 residues. CDR3 DNA: TGTGCCAGCAGCGCGACAGGCGCCGGCGAGCAGTACTTC. Translating gives CASSATGAGEQYF.

This chain joins TRBV12-5 and TRBJ1-5; TRBD1 matches 7 bases. The CDR3 extends over 15 amino acids. Germline CDR1 and CDR2: LGHNT and FRNRAP. Germline trimming cut 1 base from V and 4 bases from J; bases unmatched to any gene: 4. The CDR3 here is CASGLGQGRNQPQHF. For the CDR3, the DNA is TGTGCTAGTGGTTTGGGACAGGGAAGGAATCAGCCCCAGCATTTT. The full variable domain, completed using reference TRBV12-5 and TRBJ1-5, is DARVTQTPRHKVTEMGQEVTMRCQPILGHNTVFWYRQTMMQGLELLAYFRNRAPLDDSGMPKDRFSAEMPDATLATLKIQPSEPRDSAVYFCASGLGQGRNQPQHFGDGTRLSIL.

The rearrangement uses TRBV19 and TRBJ1-1, with D unclear. Per the germline V gene, CDR1 is LNHDA and CDR2 is SQIVND (reference sequence). The CDR3 covers 13 residues. V was cut by 7 bases and J by 1 base, with 10 bases left in between. The CDR3 DNA follows: TGTGCCAGTACGCGAAAAACGAACACTGAAGCTTTCTTT. The encoded protein is CASTRKTNTEAFF.

The rearrangement links TRBV29-1 to TRBJ1-1; D call uncertain. Germline CDR1 is SQVTM and CDR2 is ANQGSEA. The CDR3 is 10 residues long. Trimming shortened V by 4 bases and J by 11 bases, and 11 bases separated the two germline ends. The CDR3 DNA follows: TGCAGCGTTGTAGAGCTCGGGGCTTTCTTT. This sequence encodes CSVVELGAFF.

J is TRBJ1-2 and V is TRBV4-3; D is unclear. Germline V gene data show CDR1 as LGHNA and CDR2 as YSLEER. CDR3 length: 14 residues. The germline V and J ends were trimmed by 5 bases and 0 bases, with 10 bases remaining between them. CDR3 in DNA: TGCGCCAGCAGCGGAACTCTAGCTAACTATGGCTACACCTTC. It translates to CASSGTLANYGYTF.

The gene calls are TRBV7-9 and TRBJ1-1, with 9 bases matching TRBD1. The J segment lost 3 bases and the V segment lost 5 bases, leaving 7 bases of the junction unmatched. The CDR3 spans 15 residues. The germline CDR1 and CDR2 sequences are SEHNR and FQNEAQ (reference sequence). As DNA, the CDR3 is TGTGCCAGCAGCGGCTACAGGGGGCGCGACACTGAAGCTTTCTTT. Translating gives CASSGYRGRDTEAFF.

The rearrangement links TRBV20-1 to TRBJ1-1; D is unresolved. Deletions cut 3 bases from V and 0 bases from J, with 8 bases between. Germline V CDR1 and CDR2: DFQATT, SNEGSKA (reference sequence). The CDR3 is made up of 13 amino acids. The CDR3 sequence: CSASYGLNTEAFF. CDR3 DNA sequence: TGCAGTGCTAGTTACGGATTGAACACTGAAGCTTTCTTT.

The V gene is TRBV28, the J gene TRBJ1-5; 9 positions match TRBD1. Germline V gene lookup returns CDR1 MDHEN and CDR2 SYDVKM. CDR3 length equals 14 residues. V was pared by 4 bases and J by 6 bases, with 4 bases of the junction left unmatched. The CDR3 DNA follows: TGTGCCAGCAGTTCCGGGACAGGGAGTCAGCCCCAGCATTTT. The encoded protein is CASSSGTGSQPQHF.

This clone was seen once. The J gene is TRBJ1-1, the V gene TRBV6-6; no definite D call. V was cut by 0 bases and J by 8 bases, with 16 bases left in between. The germline CDR1 and CDR2 sequences are MNHNY and SVGAGI (reference sequence). The CDR3 runs 15 residues. CDR3 protein: CASSYSIGVKGEAFF. The DNA for the CDR3 is TGTGCCAGCAGTTACTCGATCGGAGTTAAGGGCGAAGCTTTCTTT.

This clone came up a few times. J is TRBJ1-5 and V is TRBV7-2; possibly TRBD1 for D (5 bases). Germline loops: CDR1 SGHTA, CDR2 FQGNSA. Trimming removed 4 bases from V and 2 bases from J, with 12 bases in between. The CDR3 spans 15 residues. The chain's CDR3 is CASSSRDGGNQPQHF. For the CDR3, the DNA is TGTGCCAGCAGCTCCCGGGACGGAGGCAATCAGCCCCAGCATTTT.

The genes are TRBV4-2 and TRBJ2-1; D is ambiguous. The CDR3 has 12 amino acids. The germline gives CDR1 LGHNA, CDR2 YNFKEQ. Trimming cost V 4 bases and J 6 bases, with 7 bases left between them. The CDR3 nucleotides read TGTGCCAGCAGCCTTAAAGGCAATGAGCAGTTCTTC. Protein product: CASSLKGNEQFF.

CDR3 sequence (DNA): TGTGCCAGCAGTTACTCGAACTACTTTGAGCAGTACTTC. It yields the protein CASSYSNYFEQYF. The chain links TRBV6-5 to TRBJ2-7; D is unresolved. With 0 bases removed from V and 7 bases from J, the gap between germline ends came to 10 bases. The CDR3 has 13 residues. CDR1 and CDR2 from the germline V gene are MNHEY and SVGAGI.

This clone showed up just once. The rearrangement links TRBV27 to TRBJ2-1; D gene uncertain. The germline V gene encodes CDR1 MNHEY and CDR2 SMNVEV (reference sequence). V lost 6 bases to trimming and J lost 4 bases, with 4 bases between them. This CDR3 contains 11 residues. The CDR3 DNA reads as TGTGCCAGCAGCCTATACAATGAGCAGTTCTTC. Protein sequence: CASSLYNEQFF.

The chain employs TRBV12-3 or TRBV12-4 and TRBJ1-2; D call uncertain. The CDR3 consists of 10 residues. Between the trimmed V and J ends, which lost 5 bases and 5 bases, there was a span of 3 bases. The CDR3 loop reads CASSLYGYTF. Written as DNA, the CDR3 is TGTGCCAGCAGTCTGTATGGCTACACCTTC.

This clone was detected once. The chain employs TRBV5-1 and TRBJ2-2, with 8 bases identical to TRBD1. Germline V gives CDR1 SGHRS, CDR2 YFSETQ. V lost 4 bases and J lost 0; bases outside the gene matches: 2. The CDR3 covers 15 residues. This chain's CDR3 is CASSVGQANTGELFF. As DNA, the CDR3 is TGCGCCAGCAGCGTGGGACAGGCGAACACCGGGGAGCTGTTTTTT.

This clone was recorded only once. V and J are TRBV30 and TRBJ1-5; D remains unclear. This CDR3 has 13 amino acids. The V and J ends lost 5 bases and 5 bases respectively, with 13 bases between them. Germline V CDR1 and CDR2: GTSNPN, SVGIG (reference sequence). CDR3 amino acids: CAWAGEAYQPQHF. The CDR3 region has the DNA TGTGCCTGGGCCGGAGAAGCTTATCAGCCCCAGCATTTT.

This clone was seen just once. This chain joins TRBV19 and TRBJ1-5, with a weak D call TRBD1 (6 bases). The CDR3 length is 13 residues. Germline-derived CDR1 and CDR2 are LNHDA and SQIVND (reference sequence). Trimming stripped 8 bases from V and 3 bases from J, with 11 bases between. The CDR3 nucleotides read TGTGCCAGTTTAGGGGGAAACAATCAGCCCCAGCATTTT. Encoded protein: CASLGGNNQPQHF.